The 17 T cell receptor beta chains below come from one sample, sequenced in a study of identifying expanded T cells in peripheral blood. TCRdb's copy holds only in-frame clones and misses some; the assay was immunoSEQ multiplex PCR. The sample lists over 100,000 clones; roughly 90% were seen once. The source material was blood. These receptor sequences come from a person aged 18-70 years in good health.

The chain carries TRBV5-1 and TRBJ2-1; 10 bases are a match to TRBD2. The CDR3 has 15 amino acids. V lost 0 bases to trimming and J lost 9 bases; unmatched junction nucleotides: 6. CDR1 is SGHRS, CDR2 YFSETQ, per germline. The CDR3 nucleotides read TGCGCCAGCAGCTTGGACCTAGCGGGGGTCTCTGAGCAGTTCTTC. Its translation is CASSLDLAGVSEQFF.

The rearrangement uses TRBV19 and TRBJ2-7; 8 bases map to TRBD1. The germline V gene encodes CDR1 LNHDA and CDR2 SQIVND (reference sequence). With 3 bases clipped from V and 0 bases from J, the junction kept 4 bases outside the gene matches. The CDR3 contains 15 residues. CDR3 amino acids: CASSIGTGISYEQYF. CDR3 sequence (DNA): TGTGCCAGTAGTATCGGGACAGGTATCTCCTACGAGCAGTACTTC.

The chain has TRBV25-1 and TRBJ2-2; D uncertain. CDR3 length: 13 amino acids. Germline loops: CDR1 MGHDK, CDR2 SYGVNS. Trimming shortened V by 7 bases and J by 2 bases, and 8 bases separated the two germline ends. The CDR3 region has the DNA TGTGCCAGCATTAGACAAAACACCGGGGAGCTGTTTTTT. Protein sequence: CASIRQNTGELFF.

The chain couples TRBV29-1 to TRBJ2-2; 9 bases are a match to TRBD1. Germline V lookup: CDR1 SQVTM, CDR2 ANQGSEA. CDR3 length: 14 residues. Trimming cost V 7 bases and J 4 bases; bases outside gene matches: 7. The CDR3 spells CSGQMTGGTGELFF. DNA for the CDR3: TGCAGCGGTCAGATGACAGGGGGCACCGGGGAGCTGTTTTTT.

This chain connects TRBV4-1 to TRBJ2-7; TRBD2 matches 7 bases. CDR1 MGHRA and CDR2 YSYEKL come from the germline V gene. This CDR3 spans 15 amino acids. With V trimmed by 4 bases and J by 0 bases, 6 bases remained unmatched. The CDR3 spells CASSRGERDSYEQYF. The CDR3 DNA reads as TGCGCCAGCAGCCGCGGGGAGCGGGACTCCTACGAGCAGTACTTC.

The V gene is TRBV19, the J gene TRBJ2-1; tentatively, D is TRBD2 (6 bases). Germline CDR1 and CDR2: LNHDA and SQIVND (reference sequence). Trimming shortened V by 1 base and J by 7 bases, and 20 bases separated the two germline ends. The CDR3 extends over 17 amino acids. Written as DNA, the CDR3 is TGTGCCAGTAGTATAGGATGGATCTCGGGACTCTCTAATGAGCAGTTCTTC. Translation gives CASSIGWISGLSNEQFF.

The chain has TRBV4-3 and TRBJ1-2, with 10 bases identical to TRBD1. The J segment lost 4 bases and the V segment lost 0 bases, leaving 14 bases of the junction unmatched. The V gene's germline CDR1 is LGHNA and CDR2 YSLEER. The length of the CDR3 is 19 residues. CDR3 sequence: CASSQDPDSTGGAGYGYTF. The CDR3, as DNA: TGCGCCAGCAGCCAAGATCCGGATTCGACAGGGGGCGCTGGCTATGGCTACACCTTC.

The V and J genes are TRBV6-1 and TRBJ2-3; 10 bases agree with TRBD2. From germline, CDR1 is MNHNS and CDR2 SASEGT. V gave up 0 bases and J gave up 2 bases; unmatched junction bases: 8. The CDR3 runs 18 residues. CDR3 sequence (DNA): TGTGCCAGCAGTGAAGCGAAGCTAGCGGGAGCGATCACAGATACGCAGTATTTT. Protein sequence: CASSEAKLAGAITDTQYF.

The chain links TRBV5-1 to TRBJ1-2; unclear D gene. In germline, CDR1 is SGHRS, CDR2 YFSETQ. The CDR3 contains 14 residues. The ends were cut back, 6 bases at V and 6 bases at J, with 18 bases in the middle. The CDR3 region has the DNA TGCGCCAGCACTGTTACCAACATAGAGGATGGCTACACCTTC. Its translation is CASTVTNIEDGYTF. The full variable domain, rest sourced from reference TRBV5-1 and TRBJ1-2, is KAGVTQTPRYLIKTRGQQVTLSCSPISGHRSVSWYQQTPGQGLQFLFEYFSETQRNKGNFPGRFSGRQFSNSRSEMNVSTLELGDSALYLCASTVTNIEDGYTFGSGTRLTVV.

The chain uses TRBV28 and TRBJ2-7, with D possibly matching TRBD2 (6 bases). CDR3 length: 17 amino acids. With 2 bases removed from V and 5 bases from J, the gap between germline ends came to 22 bases. CDR1 MDHEN and CDR2 SYDVKM come from the germline V gene. The CDR3 DNA sequence: TGTGCCAGCAGTTTAGACCCATTAATTCGGAGGGGACACGAGCAGTACTTC. It specifies CASSLDPLIRRGHEQYF.

The gene calls are TRBV11-2 and TRBJ1-1; no firm D call. Germline CDR1 and CDR2: SGHAT and FQNNGV. This CDR3 comprises 11 residues. V was shortened by 3 bases and J by 3 bases, with 2 bases between the two germline ends. CDR3 nucleotides: TGTGCCAGCAGCTTCCACACTGAAGCTTTCTTT. The encoded protein is CASSFHTEAFF.

This chain connects TRBV11-1 to TRBJ1-1, with unresolved D. The CDR3 spans 13 residues. The germline V gene has CDR1 SGHAT and CDR2 FQDESV (reference sequence). The germline V and J ends were trimmed by 8 bases and 2 bases, with 12 bases remaining between them. CDR3: CASGRAVNTEAFF. CDR3 in DNA: TGTGCCAGCGGGAGAGCTGTTAACACTGAAGCTTTCTTT.

V is TRBV10-3 and J is TRBJ2-7, with 9 bases aligning to TRBD1. The CDR3 is 15 amino acids. Per the germline V gene, CDR1 is ENHRY and CDR2 is SYGVKD. V gave up 0 bases and J gave up 4 bases; unmatched junction bases: 4. The CDR3 protein is CAISESTGGKYEQYF. CDR3 DNA: TGTGCCATCAGTGAGTCTACAGGGGGCAAGTACGAGCAGTACTTC.

This chain links TRBV11-2 with TRBJ1-3, with D unclear. The V gene's germline CDR1 is SGHAT and CDR2 FQNNGV. The V and J ends lost 5 bases and 0 bases respectively, with 8 bases between them. The CDR3 spans 14 residues. The chain's CDR3 is CASSPTRSGNTIYF. DNA for the CDR3: TGTGCCAGCAGCCCCACTCGCTCTGGAAACACCATATATTTT.

J is TRBJ1-1 and V is TRBV5-6; a weak D match, TRBD1 (6 bases). Germline V lookup: CDR1 SGHDT, CDR2 YYEEEE. Trimming shortened V by 4 bases and J by 10 bases, and 17 bases separated the two germline ends. This CDR3 has 13 residues. This chain's CDR3 is CASSQRGVSGAFF. CDR3 nucleotide sequence: TGTGCCAGCAGCCAGAGGGGGGTGTCAGGAGCTTTCTTT. The whole variable domain, remainder taken from reference TRBV5-6 and TRBJ1-1, is DAGVTQSPTHLIKTRGQQVTLRCSPKSGHDTVSWYQQALGQGPQFIFQYYEEEERQRGNFPDRFSGHQFPNYSSELNVNALLLGDSALYLCASSQRGVSGAFFGQGTRLTVV.

This rearrangement joins TRBV9 to TRBJ2-7, with 14 bases matching TRBD2. This CDR3 comprises 13 residues. V trimming: 3 bases; J trimming: 12 bases; junction bases outside the gene matches: 5. CDR1 is SGDLS and CDR2 is YYNGEE in the germline V gene. CDR3 protein: CASSAGTSGSPYF. In nucleotides, the CDR3 is TGTGCCAGCAGCGCAGGGACTAGCGGGAGTCCGTACTTC.

The V call is TRBV11-1, the J call TRBJ2-7, with D possibly matching TRBD2 (6 bases). The CDR3 consists of 14 residues. The germline V and J ends were trimmed by 6 bases and 3 bases, with 15 bases remaining between them. The germline V gene encodes CDR1 SGHAT and CDR2 FQDESV (reference sequence). As DNA, the CDR3 is TGTGCCAGCAGTACTCAATGGGGGGACTACGAGCAGTACTTC. Amino acid sequence: CASSTQWGDYEQYF.